Sequencing of this T cell receptor beta chain was carried out in a study of blood T cell repertoires in COVID-19. Turning to the study itself: Samples of COVID-19 (acute and convalescent) were obtained from the United States, Italy and Spain.

Method: immunoSEQ multiplex PCR; TCRdb's copy keeps in-frame clones and lacks some. The repertoire consists of 200,000 or so clones, with roughly 90% occurring once and the leading ten covering over 3%. V was shortened by 5 bases and J by 0 bases, with 11 bases between the two germline ends. Germline V gene data show CDR1 as SNHLY and CDR2 as FYNNEI. This CDR3 has 15 residues. Individuals drawn from 20 to 30 US areas were roughly 18 to 100 years old. Cohorts were based on clinical histories the participants reported. The clonotype comes from a woman between 40 and 55 years old with acute COVID-19. Sequences were obtained from PBMCs or T cells enriched from blood (not recorded which). The chain is built from TRBV2 and TRBJ1-5; D is perhaps TRBD1 (6 bases). CDR3 sequence reads: CASSSDRPSNQPQHF. The CDR3, as DNA: TGTGCCAGCAGTTCGGACAGACCTAGCAATCAGCCCCAGCATTTT.